A single sample gave rise to the 14 T cell receptor beta chains below, sequenced in a study of blood T cells in healthy people across ages. Together with a sample-barcoded 5' primer, a J-beta primer mix was included in a second PCR lasting about 6 to 11 cycles. In TCRdb, the 5' RACE reads were re-called with MiXCR into one record per CDR3 protein. The sample yields about 1,800,000 distinct CDR3 sequences, about 30% seen once. Sequenced: blood. These receptors came from a woman under 40 in good health.

In this sample, this clonotype turned up a few times. The V and J genes are TRBV18 and TRBJ1-2; D might be TRBD1 (5 bases). The ends were cut back, 2 bases at V and 7 bases at J, with 11 bases in the middle. The germline gives CDR1 KGHSH, CDR2 LQKENI. CDR3 length: 13 amino acids. CDR3 loop: CASSPGTTPGYTF. The CDR3 region has the DNA TGTGCCAGCTCACCAGGGACCACCCCTGGCTACACCTTC.

The table lists this clonotype with many counts. J is TRBJ2-7 and V is TRBV10-3, with a possible D match to TRBD1 (5 bases). The CDR3 is 16 amino acids. Germline CDR1 is ENHRY and CDR2 is SYGVKD. V was pared by 2 bases and J by 5 bases, with 19 bases between. CDR3 sequence: CAISEPTARSNDEQYF. The DNA for the CDR3 is TGTGCCATCAGTGAGCCGACAGCGAGGAGTAACGACGAGCAGTACTTC.

The DNA of the CDR3 is TGTGCTAGTGGTTCGAGTTCCCTCAGGCTCCCCACAGATACGCAGTATTTT. Its protein is CASGSSSLRLPTDTQYF. The chain uses TRBV12-5 and TRBJ2-3; D ambiguous. The CDR3 has 17 residues. The germline CDR1 and CDR2 sequences are LGHNT and FRNRAP. The V gene lost 4 bases and the J gene lost 2 bases, with 19 bases spanning the gap.

This clonotype was recorded only once. The V and J genes are TRBV20-1 and TRBJ2-1; 11 nucleotides agree with TRBD2. Germline CDR1 and CDR2: DFQATT and SNEGSKA (reference sequence). Trimming took 5 bases from V and 12 from J; bases not matched to a gene: 18. The CDR3 spans 16 residues. In DNA form, the CDR3 reads TGCAGTGCTCCGGTCACCGGGACTAGCGGCCTCATAGGGCAGTTCTTC. Translating it yields CSAPVTGTSGLIGQFF.

A remark on this clonotype: At one end the junction does not follow the germline gene, possibly because of a read error. The chain is built from TRBV3-1 and TRBJ2-1, with D maybe TRBD1 (6 bases). Germline V gives CDR1 LGHDT, CDR2 YNNKEL (reference sequence). This CDR3 comprises 14 residues. CDR3 amino acids: CASSPGTYYTEQFF. In nucleotides, the CDR3 is TGTGCCAGCAGCCCCGGGACATACTACACTGAGCAGTTCTTC.

This chain links TRBV7-2 with TRBJ1-2; a weak D match, TRBD1 (5 bases). From germline, CDR1 is SGHTA and CDR2 FQGNSA. V was trimmed by 5 bases and J by 8 bases, leaving 18 bases between them. The CDR3 has 14 residues. Here the CDR3 reads CASSDPGRFAGYTF. The CDR3 DNA sequence: TGTGCCAGCAGCGATCCAGGGAGGTTCGCCGGCTACACCTTC.

The chain couples TRBV6-1 to TRBJ1-1; D not certain. V lost 8 bases and J lost 11, with 15 bases in between. CDR3 length: 11 amino acids. The germline V gene has CDR1 MNHNS and CDR2 SASEGT. The CDR3 is CASDTGIVAFF. The CDR3 nucleotides are TGTGCCAGCGATACTGGCATCGTGGCTTTCTTT.

This clonotype occurred a few times. The chain uses TRBV7-2 and TRBJ2-7, with 10 bases aligning to TRBD2. The V and J ends lost 5 bases and 4 bases, in that order; junction bases with no gene match: 11. The CDR3 loop spans 16 amino acids. The germline CDR1 and CDR2 sequences are SGHTA and FQGNSA. DNA for the CDR3: TGTGCCAGCAGCCCCCAAGGGGTAGCGGGAGGTTACGAGCAGTACTTC. Translated: CASSPQGVAGGYEQYF.

This clonotype has just one count. J is TRBJ1-5 and V is TRBV6-1, with D possibly being TRBD1 (6 bases). CDR1 is MNHNS and CDR2 is SASEGT in the germline V gene. The CDR3 loop spans 14 amino acids. Trimming removed 4 bases from V and 2 bases from J, with 9 bases in between. CDR3 nucleotide sequence: TGTGCCAGCAGTGGAGCAGGGGGCAATCAGCCCCAGCATTTT. Its translation: CASSGAGGNQPQHF.

This rearrangement joins TRBV7-2 to TRBJ2-4; 16 bases fit TRBD2. In germline, CDR1 is SGHTA, CDR2 FQGNSA. J was trimmed by 10 bases and V by 0 bases; bases with no gene match: 9. CDR3 length: 18 amino acids. CDR3 in amino acids: CASSLASGTSGRDAIQYF. Here the CDR3 DNA reads TGTGCCAGCAGCTTAGCGTCCGGGACTAGCGGGAGGGATGCGATTCAGTACTTC. Based on the CDR3 plus reference TRBV7-2 and TRBJ2-4, the full variable domain is GAGVSQSPSNKVTEKGKDVELRCDPISGHTALYWYRQSLGQGLEFLIYFQGNSAPDKSGLPSDRFSAERTGGSVSTLTIQRTQQEDSAVYLCASSLASGTSGRDAIQYFGAGTRLSVL.

The table lists this clonotype with many counts. V usage is TRBV12-3 or TRBV12-4 and J usage is TRBJ2-1; D possibly corresponds to TRBD1 (6 bases). CDR3 length equals 13 residues. Trimming took 5 bases from V and 10 from J, leaving 15 bases between them. The CDR3 sequence: CASSPTGHQEQFF. CDR3 in DNA: TGTGCCAGCAGTCCCACAGGGCACCAGGAGCAGTTCTTC.

With respect to this clonotype: This clone may be a read error of a much larger clone one base away. The chain carries TRBV7-2 and TRBJ2-7, with no clear D. The CDR3 runs to 14 residues. V lost 1 base to trimming and J lost 7 bases, with 14 bases between them. Germline V CDR1 and CDR2: SGHTA, FQGNSA. The CDR3 spells CASSLGASPGEQYF. DNA for the CDR3: TGTGCCAGCAGCTTAGGGGCATCGCCAGGAGAGCAGTACTTC.

This clonotype was seen a handful of times. The chain combines TRBV12-3 or TRBV12-4 with TRBJ1-5, with TRBD1 as a possible D gene (5 bases). This CDR3 has 15 residues. V was cut by 3 bases and J by 0 bases, with 9 bases left in between. The CDR3 DNA is TGTGCCAGCAGTTTGACAGTGGTTAGCAATCAGCCCCAGCATTTT. Encoded protein: CASSLTVVSNQPQHF.

V gene TRBV5-5 combines with J gene TRBJ1-1, with a possible D match to TRBD1 (6 bases). V gave up 4 bases and J gave up 2 bases, with 12 bases separating them. This CDR3 has 14 amino acids. Germline CDR1 reads SGHKS; CDR2 reads YYEKEE (reference sequence). In DNA, the CDR3 is TGTGCCAGCAGCCGACAGGAGGTTAACACTGAAGCTTTCTTT. This translates into CASSRQEVNTEAFF.